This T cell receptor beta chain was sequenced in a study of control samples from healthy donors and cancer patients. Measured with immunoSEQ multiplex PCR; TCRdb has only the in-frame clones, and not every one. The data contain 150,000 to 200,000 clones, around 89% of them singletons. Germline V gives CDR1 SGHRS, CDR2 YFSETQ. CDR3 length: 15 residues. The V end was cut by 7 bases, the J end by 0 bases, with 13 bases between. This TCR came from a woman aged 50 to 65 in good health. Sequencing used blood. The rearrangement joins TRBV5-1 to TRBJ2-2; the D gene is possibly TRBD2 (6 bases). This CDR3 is CASRPSVTNTGELFF. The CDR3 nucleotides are TGCGCCAGCCGCCCTAGCGTAACGAACACCGGGGAGCTGTTTTTT.